The rows below give T cell receptor beta chains drawn from one sample of a study of T cell changes during pregnancy in multiple sclerosis. This table comes from immunoSEQ multiplex PCR, and its TCRdb copy is limited to in-frame clones, with some not included. This sample carries 80,000 or so clones, 94% of them seen once, and the ten largest clones take 0.99%. Specimen: peripheral blood, collected in the second trimester of pregnancy. These receptors were collected from a female donor in good health, enrolled as a control in a pregnancy study. The CDR3 runs from the conserved cysteine through the conserved F or W. A D gene is named only where the DNA matches it firmly. Expanded clones get a size class; other rows say once, few or many, or leave the size out.

size: .
V: TRBV27
D: TRBD1
J: TRBJ2-7
CDR3: CASRGTGVWEQYF
DNA: TGTGCCAGCAGGGGGACAGGGGTATGGGAGCAGTACTTC

size: .
V: TRBV7-9
D: .
J: TRBJ1-5
CDR3: CASSRGDGQPQHF
DNA: TGTGCCAGCAGCCGGGGTGACGGCCAGCCCCAGCATTTT

size: .
V: TRBV10-3
D: .
J: TRBJ2-2
CDR3: CAMRRATGELFF
DNA: TGTGCCATGAGGAGGGCAACCGGGGAGCTGTTTTTT

size: .
V: TRBV15
D: .
J: TRBJ1-3
CDR3: CATSRYSTGSGNTIYF
DNA: TGTGCCACCAGCAGATACAGTACAGGATCCGGAAACACCATATATTTT

size: .
V: TRBV28
D: TRBD2
J: TRBJ2-7
CDR3: CASSAGTRGQYF
DNA: TGTGCCAGCAGTGCCGGGACTAGAGGGCAGTACTTC

size: .
V: TRBV28
D: .
J: TRBJ2-1
CDR3: CASRRTSNEQFF
DNA: TGTGCCAGCAGGCGTACTAGCAATGAGCAGTTCTTC

size: .
V: TRBV4-2
D: TRBD1
J: TRBJ1-1
CDR3: CASSQTGDMRDTEAFF
DNA: TGTGCCAGCAGCCAAACAGGGGATATGAGAGACACTGAAGCTTTCTTT

size: .
V: TRBV7-8
D: .
J: TRBJ1-4
CDR3: CASSLRGASEKLFF
DNA: TGTGCCAGCAGCCTCAGGGGCGCAAGTGAAAAACTGTTTTTT

size: .
V: TRBV28
D: TRBD2
J: TRBJ2-1
CDR3: CASSFETSGRLEQFF
DNA: TGTGCCAGCAGTTTTGAAACTAGCGGGAGGCTCGAGCAGTTCTTC

size: .
V: TRBV4-1
D: .
J: TRBJ2-1
CDR3: CASSPANTESSYNEQFF
DNA: TGCGCCAGCAGCCCAGCAAATACGGAGAGCTCCTACAATGAGCAGTTCTTC

size: .
V: TRBV28
D: TRBD2
J: TRBJ2-7
CDR3: CASSNPGLAVSYEQYF
DNA: TGTGCCAGCAGTAACCCGGGACTAGCGGTTTCCTACGAGCAGTACTTC

size: .
V: TRBV7-9
D: .
J: TRBJ1-2
CDR3: CASSFTGSLYGYTF
DNA: TGTGCCAGCAGTTTTACAGGGTCCCTCTATGGCTACACCTTC

size: .
V: TRBV5-4
D: .
J: TRBJ2-1
CDR3: CASSQLESPYNEQFF
DNA: TGTGCCAGCAGCCAACTTGAGAGCCCGTACAATGAGCAGTTCTTC

size: once
V: TRBV5-4
D: TRBD1
J: TRBJ2-7
CDR3: CASSEDRRPYEQYF
DNA: TGTGCCAGCAGCGAGGACAGGAGGCCCTACGAGCAGTACTTC

size: .
V: TRBV14
D: TRBD2
J: TRBJ2-1
CDR3: CASSPTSGRGNEQFF
DNA: TGTGCCAGCAGCCCGACTAGCGGGAGGGGTAATGAGCAGTTCTTC

size: .
V: TRBV28
D: TRBD1
J: TRBJ1-1
CDR3: CASSYRDRGYRAFF
DNA: TGTGCCAGCAGCTACCGGGACAGGGGCTACAGGGCTTTCTTT

size: .
V: TRBV19
D: .
J: TRBJ2-5
CDR3: CASSTRVDQETQYF
DNA: TGTGCCAGTAGTACCCGGGTAGACCAAGAGACCCAGTACTTC

size: .
V: TRBV13
D: .
J: TRBJ2-7
CDR3: CASSLGLEGDEYYEQYF
DNA: TGTGCCAGCAGCTTAGGCCTTGAGGGTGATGAGTACTACGAGCAGTACTTC

size: large
V: TRBV4-1
D: .
J: TRBJ2-3
CDR3: CASSPKGGFGTDTQYF
DNA: TGCGCCAGCAGCCCAAAAGGGGGATTTGGCACAGATACGCAGTATTTT

size: .
V: TRBV28
D: .
J: TRBJ2-7
CDR3: CASSLVAGGGSYEQYF
DNA: TGTGCCAGCAGTTTGGTGGCCGGGGGAGGCTCCTACGAGCAGTACTTC

size: .
V: TRBV7-2
D: TRBD1
J: TRBJ2-5
CDR3: CASSPRTGETQYF
DNA: TGTGCCAGCAGCCCCAGGACAGGAGAGACCCAGTACTTC

size: .
V: TRBV19
D: TRBD2
J: TRBJ2-7
CDR3: CASSSGSINEQYF
DNA: TGTGCCAGTTCTAGCGGGAGTATCAACGAGCAGTACTTC

size: .
V: TRBV19
D: TRBD1
J: TRBJ1-5
CDR3: CASSISPGGNQPQHF
DNA: TGTGCCAGTAGTATTTCCCCAGGGGGAAATCAGCCCCAGCATTTT

size: .
V: TRBV27
D: .
J: TRBJ1-1
CDR3: CASSLFSQGGNTEAFF
DNA: TGTGCCAGCAGTTTATTCAGCCAGGGAGGAAACACTGAAGCTTTCTTT

size: once
V: TRBV4-1
D: .
J: TRBJ1-5
CDR3: CASSQETGRVIQPQHF
DNA: TGCGCCAGCAGCCAAGAAACAGGGCGGGTAATTCAGCCCCAGCATTTT

size: .
V: TRBV27
D: .
J: TRBJ1-1
CDR3: CASSTGTEAFF
DNA: TGTGCCAGCAGCACCGGGACAGAAGCTTTCTTT

size: .
V: TRBV2
D: .
J: TRBJ2-3
CDR3: CASEMGYPTTDTQYF
DNA: TGTGCCAGTGAAATGGGCTACCCAACCACAGATACGCAGTATTTT

size: .
V: TRBV9
D: .
J: TRBJ2-3
CDR3: CASSALFWGGGDTQYF
DNA: TGTGCCAGCAGCGCCCTCTTTTGGGGCGGTGGAGATACGCAGTATTTT

size: .
V: TRBV7-9
D: TRBD2
J: TRBJ2-7
CDR3: CASSQTGTNSYEQYF
DNA: TGTGCCAGCAGCCAGACCGGGACTAACTCCTACGAGCAGTACTTC

size: .
V: TRBV10-3
D: TRBD2
J: TRBJ2-7
CDR3: CGGGAPRSYTSGYLYEQYF
DNA: TGTGGTGGGGGAGCGCCCAGAAGCTACACTAGCGGGTATCTCTACGAGCAGTACTTC

size: .
V: TRBV6-5
D: TRBD2
J: TRBJ2-7
CDR3: CASTLAGELGEQYF
DNA: TGTGCCAGCACATTAGCGGGAGAATTGGGGGAGCAGTACTTC

size: .
V: TRBV6-4
D: TRBD2
J: TRBJ2-1
CDR3: CASSPGTSGRSSYNEQFF
DNA: TGTGCCAGCAGTCCCGGGACTAGCGGGAGGAGCTCCTACAATGAGCAGTTCTTC

size: .
V: TRBV9
D: TRBD2
J: TRBJ2-7
CDR3: CASSAGTSGLYEQYF
DNA: TGTGCCAGCAGCGCCGGGACTAGCGGGCTCTACGAGCAGTACTTC

size: few
V: TRBV6-4
D: TRBD2
J: TRBJ2-3
CDR3: CASSEAGGTDTQYF
DNA: TGTGCCAGCAGTGAAGCGGGAGGCACAGATACGCAGTATTTT

size: .
V: TRBV7-9
D: .
J: TRBJ1-4
CDR3: CASSYGNNEKLFF
DNA: TGTGCCAGCAGCTACGGGAATAATGAAAAACTGTTTTTT

size: .
V: TRBV4-1
D: .
J: TRBJ2-1
CDR3: CASSQDPPPGSRNEQFF
DNA: TGCGCCAGCAGCCAAGATCCCCCCCCAGGAAGCAGGAATGAGCAGTTCTTC

size: .
V: TRBV29-1
D: TRBD2
J: TRBJ2-1
CDR3: CSVREDIYNEQFF
DNA: TGCAGCGTTCGGGAGGACATCTACAATGAGCAGTTCTTC

size: once
V: TRBV5-1
D: TRBD2
J: TRBJ2-1
CDR3: CASSLTSGIYNEQFF
DNA: TGCGCCAGCAGCTTGACTAGCGGGATATACAATGAGCAGTTCTTC

size: .
V: TRBV30
D: TRBD2
J: TRBJ2-1
CDR3: CAWVPTRGYNEQFF
DNA: TGTGCCTGGGTCCCTACGCGGGGGTACAATGAGCAGTTCTTC

size: .
V: TRBV15
D: .
J: TRBJ1-5
CDR3: CATSNRNQPQHF
DNA: TGTGCCACCAGTAACAGGAATCAGCCCCAGCATTTT

size: .
V: TRBV27
D: TRBD2
J: TRBJ2-2
CDR3: CASSFMSGITGELFF
DNA: TGTGCCAGCAGTTTTATGAGCGGGATCACCGGGGAGCTGTTTTTT

size: .
V: TRBV18
D: .
J: TRBJ1-4
CDR3: CASSPGQNEKLFF
DNA: TGTGCCAGCTCACCAGGACAGAATGAAAAACTGTTTTTT

size: .
V: TRBV7-2
D: .
J: TRBJ1-2
CDR3: CASSSQAVTGYTF
DNA: TGTGCCAGCAGCTCACAGGCGGTCACGGGCTACACCTTC

size: .
V: TRBV2
D: TRBD2
J: TRBJ2-3
CDR3: CASKTSDTTDTQYF
DNA: TGTGCCAGCAAGACTAGCGACACCACAGATACGCAGTATTTT

size: .
V: TRBV4-1
D: TRBD2
J: TRBJ2-1
CDR3: CASSQGRGGRASNEQFF
DNA: TGCGCCAGCAGCCAAGGGAGGGGCGGGAGGGCTAGTAATGAGCAGTTCTTC

size: .
V: TRBV4-1
D: .
J: TRBJ2-1
CDR3: CASSQGALAGPRGNEQFF
DNA: TGCGCCAGCAGCCAAGGGGCCTTAGCGGGCCCCAGGGGCAATGAGCAGTTCTTC

size: .
V: TRBV2
D: .
J: TRBJ2-3
CDR3: CASSEGRGWYF
DNA: TGTGCCAGCAGTGAAGGACGGGGATGGTATTTT